Each of the 31 T cell receptor beta chains below was sequenced from the same sample in a study of PD-L1 blockade in urothelial cancer. Time point in this sample: peripheral blood 6 weeks after treatment start. Produced via immunoSEQ multiplex PCR; TCRdb's table is partial and in-frame only. The data hold around 80,000 clones, with approximately 90% observed a single time. The source was PBMCs, collected around atezolizumab (anti-PD-L1) treatment. The receptors originated from an elderly woman with urothelial cancer.

The chain has TRBV6-6 and TRBJ1-5, with D possibly being TRBD1 (5 bases). The V gene's germline CDR1 is MNHNY and CDR2 SVGAGI (reference sequence). V was cut by 7 bases and J by 7 bases, with 20 bases left in between. This CDR3 spans 15 amino acids. CDR3 DNA sequence: TGTGCCAGCACCCCGGCCGGGGGGAGGGAGCAGCCCCAGCATTTT. Its translation is CASTPAGGREQPQHF.

The sample holds a few counts of this clone. CDR3 sequence (DNA): TGTGCCAGCACCCCTTCGGGTGGCAATGAGCAGTTCTTC. It is translated as CASTPSGGNEQFF. The chain links TRBV6-5 to TRBJ2-1; D is undetermined. V lost 7 bases and J 6 bases, leaving 13 bases between the germline ends. CDR1 is MNHEY and CDR2 is SVGAGI in the germline V gene. This CDR3 contains 13 residues.

The V call is TRBV28, the J call TRBJ2-7; D remains unclear. Germline lookup yields CDR1 MDHEN and CDR2 SYDVKM. The CDR3 totals 11 residues. V was shortened by 6 bases and J by 4 bases, with 7 bases between the two germline ends. In DNA, the CDR3 is TGTGCCAGCAGAGAGGAGTACGAGCAGTACTTC. Its protein product is CASREEYEQYF.

This clone showed up just once. The CDR3, as DNA: TGTGCCAGCAGCTTAGGCGACAGCCTAAATCAGCCCCAGCATTTT. Its translation: CASSLGDSLNQPQHF. The chain recombines TRBV11-2 with TRBJ1-5; the D gene is possibly TRBD1 (5 bases). V was cut by 1 base and J by 4 bases, with 11 bases left in between. This CDR3 has 15 amino acids. Germline V gene sequence: CDR1 SGHAT, CDR2 FQNNGV.

V gene TRBV2 combines with J gene TRBJ1-2, with TRBD1 as a possible D gene (5 bases). Germline CDR1 is SNHLY and CDR2 is FYNNEI. Deletions cut 7 bases from V and 13 bases from J, with 13 bases between. The CDR3 is made up of 10 amino acids. The CDR3 DNA reads TGTGCCAGCATTGACGGGGGTAGCACCTTC. The encoded protein is CASIDGGSTF.

CDR3: CASSSEREWETQYF. As DNA, the CDR3 is TGTGCCAGCAGCTCGGAGCGGGAGTGGGAGACCCAGTACTTC. The rearrangement joins TRBV7-9 to TRBJ2-5; the match to TRBD2 covers 8 bases. CDR1 is SEHNR and CDR2 is FQNEAQ in the germline V gene (reference sequence). The CDR3 consists of 14 residues. Losses at the gene ends were 4 bases for V and 5 bases for J; bases not matched to a gene: 6. The variable domain in full, completed from reference TRBV7-9 and TRBJ2-5, reads DTGVSQNPRHKITKRGQNVTFRCDPISEHNRLYWYRQTLGQGPEFLTYFQNEAQLEKSRLLSDRFSAERPKGSFSTLEIQRTEQGDSAMYLCASSSEREWETQYFGPGTRLLVL.

The V call is TRBV6-5, the J call TRBJ2-7; D may be TRBD2 (6 bases). The CDR3 covers 13 residues. V was cut by 2 bases and J by 10 bases, with 15 bases left in between. From germline, CDR1 is MNHEY and CDR2 SVGAGI. CDR3: CASSYAGSGTQYF. The CDR3 nucleotides are TGTGCCAGCAGTTACGCAGGATCCGGGACTCAGTACTTC.

This clone appeared a single time. This chain connects TRBV2 to TRBJ1-4; weak D call: TRBD1 (6 bases). V was clipped by 8 bases and J by 3 bases, with 13 bases between them. The CDR3 spans 14 residues. Germline loops: CDR1 SNHLY, CDR2 FYNNEI. CDR3 nucleotide sequence: TGTGCCAGCGGAGAACAGGGAGCTAATGAAAAACTGTTTTTT. It encodes CASGEQGANEKLFF.

The CDR3 DNA follows: TGTGCCTGGAGTGCGACTACTGGGGCCCAGTACTTC. It encodes CAWSATTGAQYF. The rearrangement links TRBV30 to TRBJ2-5, with a possible D match to TRBD2 (5 bases). This CDR3 comprises 12 residues. Trimming left V 1 base short and J 9 bases short, with 12 bases between. CDR1 is GTSNPN, CDR2 SVGIG, per germline (reference sequence).

The chain is built from TRBV27 and TRBJ1-2; maybe TRBD1 (5 bases). The ends were cut back, 6 bases at V and 5 bases at J, with 22 bases in the middle. Germline loops: CDR1 MNHEY, CDR2 SMNVEV (reference sequence). The CDR3 sequence is 16 residues long. The CDR3 loop reads CASRAAGLGARYGYTF. The CDR3 region has the DNA TGTGCCAGCAGAGCCGCGGGGCTAGGGGCGAGGTATGGCTACACCTTC.

This chain links TRBV2 with TRBJ2-3; the match to TRBD2 covers 13 bases. CDR1 and CDR2 (germline): SNHLY, FYNNEI. CDR3 length equals 17 residues. Trimming removed 2 bases from V and 0 bases from J; junction bases left unmatched: 2. CDR3 in DNA: TGTGCCAGCAGTGAACGGGGACTAGCGGGAAGCACAGATACGCAGTATTTT. Its protein product is CASSERGLAGSTDTQYF.

The chain uses TRBV13 and TRBJ2-1; weak D call: TRBD2 (6 bases). The CDR3 covers 14 residues. Germline V gives CDR1 PRHDT, CDR2 FYEKMQ (reference sequence). The V gene lost 3 bases and the J gene lost 5 bases, with 11 bases spanning the gap. CDR3 amino acids: CASSFRDFNNEQFF. The CDR3 nucleotides read TGTGCCAGCAGCTTCCGGGACTTTAACAATGAGCAGTTCTTC.

This rearrangement joins TRBV29-1 to TRBJ1-4; D possibly corresponds to TRBD1 (6 bases). Per germline, CDR1 SQVTM and CDR2 ANQGSEA. Trimming removed 7 bases at V and 4 bases at J, with 10 bases between. The CDR3 length is 12 residues. The CDR3, as DNA: TGCAGCGGAAGACAGGTTAATGAAAAACTGTTTTTT. This codes for CSGRQVNEKLFF.

This chain connects TRBV27 to TRBJ1-1; D unclear. CDR1 and CDR2 (germline): MNHEY, SMNVEV (reference sequence). The V and J ends lost 6 bases and 2 bases respectively, with 7 bases between them. The CDR3 contains 12 residues. CDR3 nucleotide sequence: TGTGCCAGCAGATATCTAAACACTGAAGCTTTCTTT. Translating it yields CASRYLNTEAFF.

CDR3 coding DNA: TGTGCCAGCAGTGAGCCAGGGGGCCACTACGAGCAGTACTTC. Translating it yields CASSEPGGHYEQYF. The rearrangement joins TRBV25-1 to TRBJ2-5; 8 positions match TRBD1. Near its end, the DNA agrees better with TRBJ2-7, so the J call may be wrong. CDR1 and CDR2 (germline): MGHDK, SYGVNS. The CDR3 is 14 amino acids.

The chain combines TRBV28 with TRBJ1-5; a weak D match, TRBD1 (5 bases). The V gene lost 3 bases and the J gene lost 4 bases, with 16 bases spanning the gap. The CDR3 contains 16 residues. The germline V gene encodes CDR1 MDHEN and CDR2 SYDVKM. CDR3: CASSFGDSSGNQPQHF. Here the CDR3 DNA reads TGTGCCAGCAGTTTCGGGGACTCCTCCGGGAATCAGCCCCAGCATTTT.

The gene calls are TRBV28 and TRBJ2-1; D may be TRBD2 (5 bases). V was pared by 8 bases and J by 0 bases, with 11 bases between. This CDR3 is built from 14 residues. CDR1 is MDHEN, CDR2 SYDVKM, per germline. The CDR3 DNA is TGTGCCAGCGTGGACGGGGTCTCCTACAATGAGCAGTTCTTC. This codes for CASVDGVSYNEQFF.

The V and J genes are TRBV19 and TRBJ1-2; the D is unclear. V was trimmed by 4 bases and J by 4 bases, leaving 10 bases between them. Germline values: CDR1 LNHDA, CDR2 SQIVND (reference sequence). CDR3 length: 13 amino acids. CDR3 protein: CASSNQPGYGYTF. CDR3 DNA sequence: TGTGCCAGTAGTAACCAGCCGGGCTATGGCTACACCTTC.

The V call is TRBV27, the J call TRBJ1-1; D is possibly TRBD1 (6 bases). CDR3 length equals 13 residues. The germline V and J ends were trimmed by 8 bases and 10 bases, with 20 bases remaining between them. The V gene's germline CDR1 is MNHEY and CDR2 SMNVEV (reference sequence). The DNA for the CDR3 is TGTGCCAGCCACGGAGTGGGGGCGGGTATAGCTTTCTTT. Amino acids: CASHGVGAGIAFF.

V and J are TRBV11-1 and TRBJ1-1; 7 nucleotides match TRBD1. V was pared by 4 bases and J by 4 bases, with 9 bases of the junction left unmatched. CDR3 length: 15 residues. Germline V gene lookup returns CDR1 SGHAT and CDR2 FQDESV (reference sequence). The CDR3 here is CASSSLGQTGTEAFF. DNA of the CDR3: TGTGCCAGCAGCTCTCTGGGACAGACTGGCACTGAAGCTTTCTTT.

The chain couples TRBV19 to TRBJ1-1; 7 bases line up with TRBD1. The CDR3 is made up of 13 amino acids. The V and J ends lost 6 bases and 4 bases, in that order; junction bases with no gene match: 5. Germline values: CDR1 LNHDA, CDR2 SQIVND (reference sequence). The CDR3 sequence: CASRSQGGTEAFF. The CDR3 DNA reads as TGTGCCAGTAGATCGCAGGGGGGCACTGAAGCTTTCTTT.

This clone showed up just once. The gene calls are TRBV7-2 and TRBJ2-1; perhaps TRBD2 as D (5 bases). CDR1 and CDR2 from the germline V gene are SGHTA and FQGNSA. The CDR3 sequence is 12 residues long. V dropped 2 bases and J dropped 10 bases, with 9 bases sitting between them. CDR3 loop: CASSLSSREQFF. The DNA of the CDR3 is TGTGCCAGCAGCTTATCTAGCAGGGAGCAGTTCTTC.

V gene TRBV30 combines with J gene TRBJ1-1, with D unclear. Trimming shortened V by 1 base and J by 1 base, and 10 bases separated the two germline ends. In germline, CDR1 is GTSNPN, CDR2 SVGIG (reference sequence). The CDR3 sequence is 14 residues long. The CDR3 here is CAWSANPGNTEAFF. CDR3 nucleotide sequence: TGTGCCTGGAGTGCGAACCCGGGGAACACTGAAGCTTTCTTT.

The CDR3, as DNA: TGCGCCAGCAGCCCGGTGGGAGGGAGGTCCAACAATGAGCAGTTCTTC. Translation: CASSPVGGRSNNEQFF. The chain employs TRBV5-1 and TRBJ2-1; TRBD2 agrees at 7 bases. This CDR3 spans 16 amino acids. Losses at the gene ends were 4 bases for V and 5 bases for J; bases not matched to a gene: 12. From germline, CDR1 is SGHRS and CDR2 YFSETQ. The full variable domain, completed using reference TRBV5-1 and TRBJ2-1, is KAGVTQTPRYLIKTRGQQVTLSCSPISGHRSVSWYQQTPGQGLQFLFEYFSETQRNKGNFPGRFSGRQFSNSRSEMNVSTLELGDSALYLCASSPVGGRSNNEQFFGPGTRLTVL.

DNA of the CDR3: TGTGCCAGCAGGCAGAGACAGGGAAGCACCGGGGAGCTGTTTTTT. It is translated as CASRQRQGSTGELFF. This sequence joins TRBV12-1 and TRBJ2-2; the D call of TRBD1 is as the table states it, not checked on the DNA. TRBV12-1 is listed as a pseudogene. There are 15 residues in the CDR3.

J is TRBJ1-1 and V is TRBV7-9; 9 nucleotides match TRBD1. The length of the CDR3 is 16 residues. Trimming took 5 bases from V and 1 from J; bases not matched to a gene: 8. Germline V gene sequence: CDR1 SEHNR, CDR2 FQNEAQ (reference sequence). The CDR3 here is CASSRYPGQGNTEAFF. The CDR3 DNA is TGTGCCAGCAGCCGATATCCGGGACAGGGGAACACTGAAGCTTTCTTT.

The V call is TRBV9, the J call TRBJ1-2, with unresolved D. The germline V gene has CDR1 SGDLS and CDR2 YYNGEE. This CDR3 spans 15 amino acids. V was cut by 0 bases and J by 5 bases, with 14 bases left in between. CDR3 bases: TGTGCCAGCAGCGTAGATCAGACTCCTTTATATGGCTACACCTTC. Amino acid sequence: CASSVDQTPLYGYTF.

As regards this clone: Additional DNA sequences in this sample encode the identical CDR3. V usage is TRBV9 and J usage is TRBJ2-1; D unclear. V was shortened by 0 bases and J by 3 bases, with 10 bases between the two germline ends. This CDR3 comprises 15 residues. Germline loops: CDR1 SGDLS, CDR2 YYNGEE. The CDR3 DNA sequence: TGTGCCAGCAGCGTAGACACATCAAGCTACAATGAGCAGTTCTTC. Translating it yields CASSVDTSSYNEQFF.

This rearrangement joins TRBV18 to TRBJ1-2; 8 nucleotides agree with TRBD1. This CDR3 region has 16 residues. Germline trimming cut 0 bases from V and 8 bases from J; bases unmatched to any gene: 11. CDR1 and CDR2 from the germline V gene are KGHSH and LQKENI. CDR3 loop: CASSPPRGQGSYGYTF. CDR3 in DNA: TGTGCCAGCTCACCACCTAGAGGACAGGGCTCTTACGGCTACACCTTC.

The chain is built from TRBV7-8 and TRBJ1-1; D gene ambiguous. The CDR3 is 15 amino acids. V lost 3 bases, J lost 3 bases, and 14 bases lay in between. Per germline, CDR1 SGHVS and CDR2 FQNEAQ. CDR3 protein: CASSFRRAVDTEAFF. The CDR3 coding sequence is TGTGCCAGCAGCTTCCGGAGGGCAGTCGACACTGAAGCTTTCTTT.

CDR3 amino acids: CASSLFDRALNEKLFF. As DNA, the CDR3 is TGTGCCAGCAGTTTATTTGACAGGGCCCTTAATGAAAAACTGTTTTTT. The J gene is TRBJ1-4, the V gene TRBV28; 7 nucleotides match TRBD1. Germline CDR1 and CDR2: MDHEN and SYDVKM. With 1 base clipped from V and 4 bases from J, the junction kept 6 bases outside the gene matches. The CDR3 is made up of 16 amino acids.